This TCR beta chain was retrieved from a study of T cells after posttransplantation cyclophosphamide. General study results and limits: Later post-transplant blood repertoires were often dominated by donor CD8+ memory clones. Skin or GI-infiltrating T cells shared few TRB sequences with blood.

Regarding this clone: The antigen remains undetermined.

V lost 3 bases and J lost 0, with 17 bases in between. Germline CDR1 is LNHDA and CDR2 is SQIVND (reference sequence). The CDR3 extends over 17 amino acids. Using immunoSEQ multiplex PCR, the repertoire was profiled, and TCRdb retains in-frame clones only, with some absent. Of tens of thousands of clones in the sample, roughly 67% were seen once. The sequenced sample was memory CD4+ T cells sorted from PBMCs. This chain uses TRBV19 with TRBJ1-2; maybe TRBD1 (6 bases). This clonotype originated in an older woman in good health, CMV-negative, and a related stem cell transplant donor. Here the CDR3 DNA reads TGTGCCAGTAGTATGGGTACAGGGATTGATGCTAACTATGGCTACACCTTC. It codes for CASSMGTGIDANYGYTF.